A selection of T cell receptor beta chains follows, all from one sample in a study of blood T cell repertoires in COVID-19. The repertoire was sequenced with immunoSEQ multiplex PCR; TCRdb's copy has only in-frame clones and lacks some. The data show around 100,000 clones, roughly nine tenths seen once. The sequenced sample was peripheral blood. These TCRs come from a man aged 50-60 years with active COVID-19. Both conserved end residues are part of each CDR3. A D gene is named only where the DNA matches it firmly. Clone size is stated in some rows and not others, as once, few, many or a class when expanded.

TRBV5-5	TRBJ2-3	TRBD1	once	TGTGCCAGCAGCTTAGGGACAGGGGAGTTACATACGCAGTATTTT	CASSLGTGELHTQYF
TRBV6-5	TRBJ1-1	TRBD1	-	TGTGCCAGCAGTTACTCGAACAGGGGGAACACTGAAGCTTTCTTT	CASSYSNRGNTEAFF
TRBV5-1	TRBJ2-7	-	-	TGCGCCAGCAGCCTCATAACAGGGTCCTACGAGCAGTACTTC	CASSLITGSYEQYF
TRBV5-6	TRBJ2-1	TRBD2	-	TGTGCCAGCAGCTTTGCGGGAGGGCGGGTCTTC	CASSFAGGRVF
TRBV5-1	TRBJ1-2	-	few	TGCGCCAGCAGCTCCGGGACACTCTATGGCTACACCTTC	CASSSGTLYGYTF
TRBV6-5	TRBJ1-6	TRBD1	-	TGTGCCAGTAAGACAGGGGCCCCCTATAATTCACCCCTCCACTTT	CASKTGAPYNSPLHF
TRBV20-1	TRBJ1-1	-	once	TGCAGTGCTAGTGTCTCGGGGGGGAACACTGAAGCTTTCTTT	CSASVSGGNTEAFF
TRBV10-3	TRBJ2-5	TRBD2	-	TGTGCCATCAGCCCACACGGACTAGCGGGGAGACAAGAGACCCAGTACTTC	CAISPHGLAGRQETQYF
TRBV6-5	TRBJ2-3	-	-	TGTGCCAGCAGTTACATCCGGGAAGATACGCAGTATTTT	CASSYIREDTQYF
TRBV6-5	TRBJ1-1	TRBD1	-	TGTGCCAGCAGCTCGACAGGGAGGAACACTGAAGCTTTCTTT	CASSSTGRNTEAFF
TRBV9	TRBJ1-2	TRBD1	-	TGTGCCAGCAGCCGGGACAGCCGACCAGGCTACACCTTC	CASSRDSRPGYTF
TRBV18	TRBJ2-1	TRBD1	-	TGTGCCAGCTCATGGACAGGGGGCAGGGAGCAGTTCTTC	CASSWTGGREQFF
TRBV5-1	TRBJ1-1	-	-	TGCGCCAGCAGCTTTGGCGGCAGCGAAGCTTTCTTT	CASSFGGSEAFF
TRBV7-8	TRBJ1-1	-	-	TGTGCCAGCAGCCCGGGACAATCCATGAACACTGAAGCTTTCTTT	CASSPGQSMNTEAFF
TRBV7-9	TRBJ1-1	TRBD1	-	TGTGCCAGCCGCGGACAGGGATCCACTGAAGCTTTCTTT	CASRGQGSTEAFF
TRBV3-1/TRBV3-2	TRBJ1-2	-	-	TGTGCCAGCAGCGCTGGAACAGGGATACATGGCTACACCTTC	CASSAGTGIHGYTF
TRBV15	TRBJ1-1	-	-	TGTGCCACCAGCAGACGCAGGGGTGTCACTGAAGCTTTCTTT	CATSRRRGVTEAFF
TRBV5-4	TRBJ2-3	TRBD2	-	TGTGCCAGCAGCCCCAGAAGCGGGGGGTTTATAGATACGCAGTATTTT	CASSPRSGGFIDTQYF
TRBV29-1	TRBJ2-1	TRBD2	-	TGCAGCGTTCTGAGGACTAGCGGGAGGTCCTACAATGAGCAGTTCTTC	CSVLRTSGRSYNEQFF
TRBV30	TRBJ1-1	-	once	TGTGCCTGGAACAGGGAAATGGGGACTGAAGCTTTCTTT	CAWNREMGTEAFF
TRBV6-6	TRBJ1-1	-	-	TGTGCCAGCAGTTACGGTGGCCCCCAAATATCTGAAGCTTTCTTT	CASSYGGPQISEAFF
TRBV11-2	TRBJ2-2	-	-	TGTGCCAGCAGATCCCTTCTGACCGGGGAGCTGTTTTTT	CASRSLLTGELFF
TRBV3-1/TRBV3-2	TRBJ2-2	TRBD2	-	TGTGCCAGCGGACTAGCGGGGGCGATGGACGGGGAGCTGTTTTTT	CASGLAGAMDGELFF
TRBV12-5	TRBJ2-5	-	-	TGTGCTAGTGGTTCGCAAGAGGCCCAGTACTTC	CASGSQEAQYF
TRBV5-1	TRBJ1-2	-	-	TGCGCCAGCAGCTTGGCCGCAGGGCCTGAAAATGGCTACACCTTC	CASSLAAGPENGYTF
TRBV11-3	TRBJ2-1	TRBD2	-	TGTGCCAGCAGCGTCTCCGGGACTAGCGGTTCTCGGGGCAATGAGCAGTTCTTC	CASSVSGTSGSRGNEQFF
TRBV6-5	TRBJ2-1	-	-	TGTGCCAGCACGAGATCAGCGGATGACAATGAGCAGTTCTTC	CASTRSADDNEQFF
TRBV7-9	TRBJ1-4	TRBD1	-	TGTGCCAGCAGCTTAGAACAGGGGATGGGGGAAAAACTGTTTTTT	CASSLEQGMGEKLFF
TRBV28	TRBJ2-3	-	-	TGTGCCAGCATCCCCGGCGTCCCGGGGGATACGCAGTATTTT	CASIPGVPGDTQYF
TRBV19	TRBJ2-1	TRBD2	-	TGTGCCAGTAGTCCAGGACTAGCGAGAGGTTACAATGAGCAGTTCTTC	CASSPGLARGYNEQFF
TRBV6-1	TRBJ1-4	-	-	TGTGCCAGCAGTGAAATCTTGCAGGGTGATGAAAAACTGTTTTTT	CASSEILQGDEKLFF
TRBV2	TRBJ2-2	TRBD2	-	TGTGCCAGCAGTAACCCAAGGGCGGGGGAGGGGGAGCTGTTTTTT	CASSNPRAGEGELFF
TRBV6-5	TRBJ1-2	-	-	TGTGCCAGCAGTTCCGGACTGGTCAAAGGCTACACCTTC	CASSSGLVKGYTF
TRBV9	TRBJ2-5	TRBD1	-	TGTGCCAGCAGCCCGGGTGGGACAGGGGGCTTGGAGACCCAGTACTTC	CASSPGGTGGLETQYF
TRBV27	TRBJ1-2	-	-	TGTGCCAGCAGTTTTTCCAGGGACTATGGCTACACCTTC	CASSFSRDYGYTF
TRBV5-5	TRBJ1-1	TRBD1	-	TGTGCCAGCAGCTCTCGGGGACAGGCCGGTGAAGCTTTCTTT	CASSSRGQAGEAFF
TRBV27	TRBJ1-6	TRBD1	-	TGTGCCAGCAGTTTATGGGCAGGGGGGACGAATTCACCCCTCCACTTT	CASSLWAGGTNSPLHF
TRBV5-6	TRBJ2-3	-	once	TGTGCCAGCAGCCTCCCTACAGATAGCACAGATACGCAGTATTTT	CASSLPTDSTDTQYF
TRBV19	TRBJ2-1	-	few	TGTGCCAGTAGTATTGTGTGGGGGGGCCACTACAATGAGCAGTTCTTC	CASSIVWGGHYNEQFF
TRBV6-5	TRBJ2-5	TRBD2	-	TGTGCCAGCACTTCGACTAGCGGGGGAGGAAAGACCCAGTACTTC	CASTSTSGGGKTQYF
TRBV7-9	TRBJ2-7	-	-	TGTGCCAGCAGCGTACCCCTCGGGGAGCGCTACGAGCAGTACTTC	CASSVPLGERYEQYF
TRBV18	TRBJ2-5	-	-	TGTGCCACCTCAGCCCAGGGGCAAGAGACCCAGTACTTC	CATSAQGQETQYF
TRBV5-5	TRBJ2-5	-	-	TGTGCCAGCAGCTTTCAGGAGACCCAGTACTTC	CASSFQETQYF
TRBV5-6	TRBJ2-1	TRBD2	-	TGTGCCAGCAGCTTGGAACTAGCGGGGATTACACTTTCCTACAATGAGCAGTTCTTC	CASSLELAGITLSYNEQFF
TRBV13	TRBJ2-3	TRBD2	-	TGTGCCAGCAGCCAGAAGACTAGCGGGAGACAAGATACGCAGTATTTT	CASSQKTSGRQDTQYF
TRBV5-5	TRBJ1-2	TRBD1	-	TGTGCCAGCAGCTCGGGACAGGGGGAGGGTGGCTACACCTTC	CASSSGQGEGGYTF
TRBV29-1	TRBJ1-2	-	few	TGCAGCGTTGAAGCATTTCCAGTTTACTATGGCTACACCTTC	CSVEAFPVYYGYTF
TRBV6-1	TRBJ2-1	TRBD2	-	TGTGCCAGCAGTGAAGGGACTAGGTTTGAGCAGTTCTTC	CASSEGTRFEQFF
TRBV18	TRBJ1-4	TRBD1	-	TGTGCCAGCTCACGGGACAGGGAGGATGAAAAACTGTTTTTT	CASSRDREDEKLFF
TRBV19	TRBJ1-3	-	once	TGTGCCAGTAGCCCCGGACCCCAGCGGAACACCATATATTTT	CASSPGPQRNTIYF
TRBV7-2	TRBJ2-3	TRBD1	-	TGTGCCAGCAGCCTTCAGGGGGCTGGCACAGATACGCAGTATTTT	CASSLQGAGTDTQYF
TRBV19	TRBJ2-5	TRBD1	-	TGTGCCAGTAGTATAGGGACAGGGAAAGAGACCCAGTACTTC	CASSIGTGKETQYF
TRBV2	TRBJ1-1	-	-	TGTGCCAGCAGTGAGAGTCAGCGGATGAACACTGAAGCTTTCTTT	CASSESQRMNTEAFF